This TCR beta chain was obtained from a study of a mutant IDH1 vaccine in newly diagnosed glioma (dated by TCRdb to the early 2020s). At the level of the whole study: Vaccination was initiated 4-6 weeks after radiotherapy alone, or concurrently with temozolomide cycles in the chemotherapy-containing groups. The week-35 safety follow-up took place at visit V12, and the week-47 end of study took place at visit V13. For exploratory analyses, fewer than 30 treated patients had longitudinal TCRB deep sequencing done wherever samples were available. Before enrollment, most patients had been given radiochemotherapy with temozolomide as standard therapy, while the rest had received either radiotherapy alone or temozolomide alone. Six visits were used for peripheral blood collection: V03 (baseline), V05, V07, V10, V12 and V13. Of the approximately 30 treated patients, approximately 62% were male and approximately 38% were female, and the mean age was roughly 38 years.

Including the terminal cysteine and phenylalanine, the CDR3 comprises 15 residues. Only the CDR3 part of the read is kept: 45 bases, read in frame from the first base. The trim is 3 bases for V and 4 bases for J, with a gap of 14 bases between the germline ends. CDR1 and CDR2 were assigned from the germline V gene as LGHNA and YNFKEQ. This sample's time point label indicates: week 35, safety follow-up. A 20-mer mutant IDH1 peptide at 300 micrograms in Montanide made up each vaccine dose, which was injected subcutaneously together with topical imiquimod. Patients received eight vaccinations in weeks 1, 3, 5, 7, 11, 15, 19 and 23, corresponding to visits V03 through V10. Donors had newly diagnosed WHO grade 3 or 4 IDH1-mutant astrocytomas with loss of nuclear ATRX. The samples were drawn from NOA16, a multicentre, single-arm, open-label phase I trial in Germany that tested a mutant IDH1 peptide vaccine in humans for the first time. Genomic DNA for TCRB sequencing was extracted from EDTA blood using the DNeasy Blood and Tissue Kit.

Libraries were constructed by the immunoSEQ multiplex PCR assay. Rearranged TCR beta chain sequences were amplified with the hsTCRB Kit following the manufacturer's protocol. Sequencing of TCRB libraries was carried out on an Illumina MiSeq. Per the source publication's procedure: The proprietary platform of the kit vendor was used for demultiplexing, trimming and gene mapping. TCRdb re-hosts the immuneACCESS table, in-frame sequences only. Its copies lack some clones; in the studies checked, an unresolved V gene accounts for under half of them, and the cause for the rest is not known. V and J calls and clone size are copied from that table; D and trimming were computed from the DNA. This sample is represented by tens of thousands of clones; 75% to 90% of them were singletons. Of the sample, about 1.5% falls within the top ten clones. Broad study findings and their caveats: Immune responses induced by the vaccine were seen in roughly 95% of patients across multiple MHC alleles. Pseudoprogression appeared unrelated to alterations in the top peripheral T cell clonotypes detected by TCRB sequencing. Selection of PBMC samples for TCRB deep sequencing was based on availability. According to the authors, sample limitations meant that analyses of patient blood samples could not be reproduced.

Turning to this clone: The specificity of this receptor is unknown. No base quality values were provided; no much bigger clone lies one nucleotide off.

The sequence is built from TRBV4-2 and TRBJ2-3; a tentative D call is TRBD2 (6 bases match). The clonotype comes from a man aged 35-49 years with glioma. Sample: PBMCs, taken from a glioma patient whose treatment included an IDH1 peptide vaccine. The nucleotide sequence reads TGTGCCAGCAGCCACGGGACTCCCCCCCCAGATACGCAGTATTTT. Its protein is CASSHGTPPPDTQYF.